This TCR beta chain was obtained from a study of cytomegalovirus exposure and HLA in healthy donors. Study-level results: Association with HLA alleles at 0.05 false discovery rate was found for 16,951 TCR beta sequences in a later analysis. Most likely, a cluster of highly shared sequence variants arose as a sequencing artifact.

Trimming removed 2 bases at V and 2 bases at J, with 6 bases between. Germline V lookup: CDR1 MNHEY, CDR2 SVGAGI. The CDR3 runs 13 residues. PCR employed 60 Vbeta and 13 Jbeta primers. Generated by immunoSEQ multiplex PCR, the TCRdb table keeps only in-frame clones and is missing some. The data show more than 90,000 clones, approximately 81% seen once. With regard to this clone: Its antigen remains unknown.

The V call is TRBV6-5, the J call TRBJ1-2; D uncertain. The receptor was isolated from a woman between 40 and 50 years old in good health and CMV-seronegative. Material for sequencing was PBMCs. The CDR3 DNA sequence: TGTGCCAGCAGTTACCGTCGGAACTATGGCTACACCTTC. It yields the protein CASSYRRNYGYTF.